What follows describes a single TCR beta chain. The PCR contained 60 Vbeta and 13 Jbeta primers. Some clones are missing from TCRdb's copy, which holds only in-frame ones; the method was immunoSEQ multiplex PCR. The sample shows about 200,000 clones, 75% to 85% of them seen only once. The sample comes from a study of cytomegalovirus exposure and HLA in healthy donors. Looking at the study overall: Of around 400 genotyped donors, 80% to 85% grouped in the Caucasian-associated ancestry cluster.

The sample was PBMCs. This clonotype originated in a woman in her forties or fifties in good health and CMV-seropositive.

The DNA for the CDR3 is TGTGCCAGCAGGACTAGCGGGAGGGAGACCCAGTACTTC. It encodes CASRTSGRETQYF. V and J are TRBV28 and TRBJ2-5, with 13 bases fitting TRBD2. The germline V gene encodes CDR1 MDHEN and CDR2 SYDVKM. The CDR3 is made up of 13 amino acids. Trimming took 6 bases from V and 5 from J; bases not matched to a gene: 0.